This TCR beta chain was sequenced during a study of regulatory T cells in long-lasting Graves disease. The study, taken as a whole, reports: TRBV28, TRBJ1-2 and TRBJ2-5 were favored in persistent disease.

Specified time point: persistent/refractory GD, antithyroid drugs over 5 years with positive TRAb. PBMC RNA served as the TCR library source. It was an endocrinology department in Xi'an, China, that provided the patients. The CDR3 loop spans 18 amino acids. With 1 base clipped from V and 3 bases from J, the junction kept 14 bases outside the gene matches. Construction of TCR beta libraries relied on iRepertoire HTBI primers and on Arm-PCR targeting CDR3 regions. One entry per CDR3 protein results from TCRdb running MiXCR on the multiplex PCR reads. Among about 660,000 distinct CDR3 sequences listed, roughly 30% were seen once. Concerning this clonotype: Its antigen is still unknown.

The V and J genes are TRBV12-3 or TRBV12-4 and TRBJ2-5; TRBD1 matches at 7 bases. The clonotype comes from a female donor with Graves disease. The sample here was peripheral blood mononuclear cells (PBMCs), taken when the disease was refractory, from a patient treated with antithyroid drugs. The chain's CDR3 is CASSLVGGKGGFEETQYF. CDR3 DNA: TGTGCCAGCAGTTTAGTTGGTGGTAAAGGGGGCTTTGAAGAGACCCAGTACTTC.